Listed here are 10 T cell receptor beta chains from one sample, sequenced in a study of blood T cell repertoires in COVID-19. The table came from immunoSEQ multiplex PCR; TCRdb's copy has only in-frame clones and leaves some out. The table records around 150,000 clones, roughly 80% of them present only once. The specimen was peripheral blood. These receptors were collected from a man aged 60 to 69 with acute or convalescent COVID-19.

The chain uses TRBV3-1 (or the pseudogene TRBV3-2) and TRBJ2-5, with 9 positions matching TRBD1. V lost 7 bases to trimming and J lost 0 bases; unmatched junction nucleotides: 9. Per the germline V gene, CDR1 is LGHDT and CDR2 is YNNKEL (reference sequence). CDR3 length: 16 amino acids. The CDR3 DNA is TGTGCCAGCACCCCTACCGGGACAGGGAACCAAGAGACCCAGTACTTC. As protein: CASTPTGTGNQETQYF.

CDR3 nucleotide sequence: TGTGCCAGCAGCTTAGGAAGCGGGGGGGCCGTTGAGCAGTTCTTC. Translation: CASSLGSGGAVEQFF. The genes are TRBV11-2 and TRBJ2-1; 10 nucleotides align to TRBD2. CDR3 size: 15 residues. J lost 9 bases, V lost 1 base, and 6 bases had no gene match. The germline V gene encodes CDR1 SGHAT and CDR2 FQNNGV.

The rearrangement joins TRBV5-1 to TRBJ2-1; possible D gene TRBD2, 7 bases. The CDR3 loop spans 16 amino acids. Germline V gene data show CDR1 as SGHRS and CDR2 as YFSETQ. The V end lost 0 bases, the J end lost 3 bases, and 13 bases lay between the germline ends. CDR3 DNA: TGCGCCAGCAGCTTGGAAGGCGGGGGCTACTACAATGAGCAGTTCTTC. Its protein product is CASSLEGGGYYNEQFF.

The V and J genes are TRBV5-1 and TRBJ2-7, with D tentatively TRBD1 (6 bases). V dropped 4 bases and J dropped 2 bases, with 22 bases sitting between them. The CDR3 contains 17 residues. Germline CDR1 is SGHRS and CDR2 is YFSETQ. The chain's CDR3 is CASSTREDRSLTYEQYF. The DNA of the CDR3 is TGCGCCAGCAGCACTCGCGAAGACAGGTCCTTGACCTACGAGCAGTACTTC.

CDR3: CASSPEDRAYNEQFF. CDR3 DNA sequence: TGTGCCAGCAGCCCGGAGGACAGGGCCTACAATGAGCAGTTCTTC. The gene calls are TRBV7-8 and TRBJ2-1; 8 nucleotides align to TRBD1. This CDR3 region has 15 residues. Germline V gives CDR1 SGHVS, CDR2 FQNEAQ. The ends lost 5 bases at V and 2 bases at J; junction bases unmatched: 5.

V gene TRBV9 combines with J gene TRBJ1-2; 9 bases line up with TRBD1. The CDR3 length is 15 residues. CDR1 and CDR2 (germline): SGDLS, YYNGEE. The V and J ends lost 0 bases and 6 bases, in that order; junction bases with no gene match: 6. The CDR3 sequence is CASSVGGDRVNGYTF. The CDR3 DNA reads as TGTGCCAGCAGCGTAGGAGGGGACAGGGTGAATGGCTACACCTTC.

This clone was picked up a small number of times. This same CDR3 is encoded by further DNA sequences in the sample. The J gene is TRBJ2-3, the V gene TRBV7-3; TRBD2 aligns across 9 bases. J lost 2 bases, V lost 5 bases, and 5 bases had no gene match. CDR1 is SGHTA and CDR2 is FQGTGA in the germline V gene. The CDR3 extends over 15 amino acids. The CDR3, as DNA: TGTGCCAGCAGCCCTAGCGGGGCCGACACAGATACGCAGTATTTT. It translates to CASSPSGADTDTQYF.

For the CDR3, the DNA is TGTGCCAGCAGTTTGGGGAGTCATCAGCCCCAGCATTTT. This translates into CASSLGSHQPQHF. The V and J genes are TRBV12-3 or TRBV12-4 and TRBJ1-5; D is ambiguous. V lost 3 bases and J 5 bases, leaving 8 bases between the germline ends. The CDR3 is 13 amino acids.

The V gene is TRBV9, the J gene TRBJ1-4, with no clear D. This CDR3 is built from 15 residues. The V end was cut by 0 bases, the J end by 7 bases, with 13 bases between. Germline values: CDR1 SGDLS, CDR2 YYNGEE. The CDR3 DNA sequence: TGTGCCAGCAGCGTAGCGGGAGGCAAAGGTGAAAAACTGTTTTTT. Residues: CASSVAGGKGEKLFF.

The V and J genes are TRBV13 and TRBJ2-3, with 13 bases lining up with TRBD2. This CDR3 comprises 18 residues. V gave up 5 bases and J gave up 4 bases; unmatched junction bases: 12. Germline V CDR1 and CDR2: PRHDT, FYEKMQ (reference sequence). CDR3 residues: CASSKTSGGASFADTQYF. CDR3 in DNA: TGTGCCAGCAGCAAAACTAGCGGGGGGGCCTCATTCGCAGATACGCAGTATTTT.